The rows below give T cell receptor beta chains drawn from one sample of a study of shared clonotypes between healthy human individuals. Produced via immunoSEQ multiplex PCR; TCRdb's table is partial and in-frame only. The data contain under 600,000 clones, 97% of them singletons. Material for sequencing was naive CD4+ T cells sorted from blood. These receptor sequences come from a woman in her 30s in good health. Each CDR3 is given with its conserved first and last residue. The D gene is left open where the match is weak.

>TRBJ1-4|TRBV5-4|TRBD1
CASSQTRDRRLNEKLFF
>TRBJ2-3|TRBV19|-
CASSSSDTQYF
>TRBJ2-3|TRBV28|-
CASSSAGKWGTDTQYF
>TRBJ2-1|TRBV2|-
CASSEAMESASRGFF
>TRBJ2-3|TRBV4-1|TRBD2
CASSQGRLTSGRKEDTQYF
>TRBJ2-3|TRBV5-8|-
CASSHSRIPDTQYF
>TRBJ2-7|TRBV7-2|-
CASSLLVGADYEQYF
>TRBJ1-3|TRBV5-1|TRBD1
CASSMDRVTGNTIYF
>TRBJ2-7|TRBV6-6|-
CASSYADGSSYEQYF
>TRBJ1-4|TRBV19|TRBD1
CASRIEQGAYEKLFF
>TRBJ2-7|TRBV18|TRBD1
CASSPGQGAFEQYF
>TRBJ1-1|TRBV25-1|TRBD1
CASSELQGIRAFF
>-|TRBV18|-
CASSYDGSSYEQYF
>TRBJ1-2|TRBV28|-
CASSLGSEGNYGYTF
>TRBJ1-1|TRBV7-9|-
CASSLPSDTGTEAFF
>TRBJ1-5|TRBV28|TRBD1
CASSFTWGQGAGNQPQHF
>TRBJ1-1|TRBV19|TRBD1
CASRSRGRVTEAFF
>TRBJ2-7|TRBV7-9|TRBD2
CASSLAGGTYRGEQYF
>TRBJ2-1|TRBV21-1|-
CASFCGGSSYNEQFF
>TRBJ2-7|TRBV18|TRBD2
CASSTGLAGRYEQYF
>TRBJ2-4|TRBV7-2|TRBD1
CASSSDRVGDGAKNIQYF
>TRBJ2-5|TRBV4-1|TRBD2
CASSQLAGNLRVQYF
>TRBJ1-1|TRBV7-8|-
CASSLDRQGREDTEAFF
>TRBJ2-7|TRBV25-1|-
CASTPAGPVGYEQYF
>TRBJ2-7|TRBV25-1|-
CASSDAGRIEQYF
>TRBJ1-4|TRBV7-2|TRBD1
CASSPRTGSNEKLFF
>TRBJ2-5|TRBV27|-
CASRGHDQETQYF
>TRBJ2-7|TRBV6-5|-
CASRNGESGEQYF
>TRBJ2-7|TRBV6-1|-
CASRGNAYEQYF
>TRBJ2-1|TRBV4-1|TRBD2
CASSQDSSGRDEQFF
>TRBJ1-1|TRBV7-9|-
CASSQTGNTEAFF
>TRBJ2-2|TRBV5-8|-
CASSLWSTVDTGELFF
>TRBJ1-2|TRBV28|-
CASSFGSPIQGGYTF
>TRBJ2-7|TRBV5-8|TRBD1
CASSLQGGPYEQYF
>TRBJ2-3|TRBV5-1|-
CASSFRGADTQYF
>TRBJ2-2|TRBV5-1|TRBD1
CASSSDRGLNTGELFF